The 11 T cell receptor beta chains given below trace back to one sample, sequenced in a study of cytomegalovirus exposure and HLA in healthy donors. This PCR relied on a set of 60 Vbeta primers and 13 Jbeta primers. Libraries were prepared by immunoSEQ multiplex PCR; TCRdb keeps only in-frame clonotypes and omits some of them. The sample lists about 82,000 clones; approximately 80% were seen once. Sequences were obtained from PBMCs. The receptors derive from a man between 65 and 85 years old in good health and CMV-seropositive.

This chain uses TRBV6-1 with TRBJ1-2, with D perhaps TRBD1 (5 bases). CDR1 is MNHNS, CDR2 SASEGT, per germline. Deletions cut 6 bases from V and 4 bases from J, with 15 bases between. The CDR3 has 14 amino acids. The CDR3 DNA reads TGTGCCAGCAGCGAGAATGGAGGGGCCTATGGCTACACCTTC. It translates to CASSENGGAYGYTF.

The V call is TRBV10-3, the J call TRBJ1-1; TRBD1 matches 9 bases. Unmatched junction bases numbered 3, after V lost 10 bases and J lost 0 bases. Germline V gives CDR1 ENHRY, CDR2 SYGVKD. The CDR3 consists of 13 residues. In DNA form, the CDR3 reads TGTGCCACTGGGACAGGGATGAACACTGAAGCTTTCTTT. This encodes CATGTGMNTEAFF.

The V gene is TRBV28, the J gene TRBJ1-2; maybe TRBD1 (5 bases). V lost 3 bases, J lost 8 bases, and 10 bases lay in between. The CDR3 totals 12 residues. Germline V lookup: CDR1 MDHEN, CDR2 SYDVKM. CDR3 region: CASSFRAGGYTF. In DNA, the CDR3 is TGTGCCAGCAGTTTCAGGGCGGGAGGCTACACCTTC.

In its sample, this clone was seen a few times. In nucleotides, the CDR3 is TGCGCCAGCAGCAGTGAACCGGGACATCAGAAGTTCTTC. Translating it yields CASSSEPGHQKFF. The rearrangement joins TRBV5-1 to TRBJ2-1; the D gene is possibly TRBD1 (6 bases). The CDR3 spans 13 residues. From germline, CDR1 is SGHRS and CDR2 YFSETQ. V shed 4 bases and J shed 14 bases, with 19 bases lying between them.

The chain carries TRBV21-1 and TRBJ1-3; no DNA check was done on the table's D call, TRBD1. TRBV21-1 corresponds to a pseudogene. The CDR3 is 14 amino acids. CDR3 loop: CASSPRQGGNTIYF. The CDR3 DNA is TGTGCCAGCAGCCCCCGACAGGGGGGCAACACCATATATTTT.

Worth noting for this clone: Other nucleotide sequences in the sample specify the same CDR3. The gene calls are TRBV5-1 and TRBJ2-3, with 7 bases fitting TRBD2. CDR1 and CDR2 (germline): SGHRS, YFSETQ. The CDR3 totals 14 residues. With V trimmed by 4 bases and J by 3 bases, 5 bases remained unmatched. For the CDR3, the DNA is TGCGCCAGCAGCCCCCCGGGGGGAACAGATACGCAGTATTTT. As protein: CASSPPGGTDTQYF.

This clone has just one count. The chain recombines TRBV18 with TRBJ2-7, with 10 bases identical to TRBD2. Germline V gene data show CDR1 as KGHSH and CDR2 as LQKENI. This CDR3 comprises 15 residues. Trimming took 5 bases from V and 7 from J; bases not matched to a gene: 11. In DNA, the CDR3 is TGTGCCAGCTCAGCCTCTAGCGGGGGTGACCTGGAGCAGTACTTC. Its translation is CASSASSGGDLEQYF.

The V and J genes are TRBV19 and TRBJ2-2; 10 bases are a match to TRBD2. The germline V gene encodes CDR1 LNHDA and CDR2 SQIVND (reference sequence). The CDR3 runs 13 residues. For the CDR3, the DNA is TGTGCTGGGACTAGCGCAAACACCGGGGAGCTGTTTTTT. Its translation: CAGTSANTGELFF. Complete variable domain (other parts from reference TRBV19 and TRBJ2-2): DGGITQSPKYLFRKEGQNVTLSCEQNLNHDAMYWYRQDPGQGLRLIYYSQIVNDFQKGDIAEGYSVSREKKESFPLTVTSAQKNPTAFYLCAGTSANTGELFFGEGSRLTVL.

The chain couples TRBV13 to TRBJ1-1; the D gene is possibly TRBD1 (5 bases). This CDR3 has 13 amino acids. V was pared by 5 bases and J by 6 bases, with 13 bases between. Germline V lookup: CDR1 PRHDT, CDR2 FYEKMQ (reference sequence). Here the CDR3 reads CASSLRQKAEAFF. The CDR3 DNA is TGTGCCAGCAGCCTCCGACAGAAGGCTGAAGCTTTCTTT.

The gene calls are TRBV5-1 and TRBJ1-2; 7 nucleotides line up with TRBD1. The germline CDR1 and CDR2 sequences are SGHRS and YFSETQ. The length of the CDR3 is 11 residues. V gave up 8 bases and J gave up 4 bases; unmatched junction bases: 2. CDR3 protein: CARRDSYGYTF. The CDR3 nucleotides read TGCGCCAGGCGGGACAGCTATGGCTACACCTTC.

This clone was seen more than once but under ten times. The J gene is TRBJ2-7, the V gene TRBV10-1; 7 nucleotides align to TRBD1. Per the germline V gene, CDR1 is WNHNN and CDR2 is SYGVQD (reference sequence). The length of the CDR3 is 12 residues. Trimming at V came to 4 bases and at J to 3 bases, leaving 0 bases not matched to a gene. CDR3 nucleotide sequence: TGCGCCAGCAGTGGGGACAGCTACGAGCAGTACTTC. Protein sequence: CASSGDSYEQYF.